This TCR beta chain was identified during a study of cytomegalovirus exposure and HLA in healthy donors. Study outcomes and limitations: Highly shared variants forming one cluster were likely a sequencing artifact. The study labeled fewer than 200 TCR beta chains cytomegalovirus-associated. Researchers reported in a later analysis that a missense DCLRE1C variant was tied to TCR beta V- and J-gene trimming. Most of the CMV-associated TCR beta chains (in a later analysis) appeared to be HLA-restricted.

The primer mix had 60 Vbeta and 13 Jbeta primers. Here immunoSEQ multiplex PCR was the method, and the copy in TCRdb shows in-frame clones only, minus some. Of approximately 170,000 clones detected, approximately 82% appear once; the ten largest clones hold over 4.5%. This clone occurred once. Antigen: not known. Germline CDR1 SQVTM, CDR2 ANQGSEA. CDR3 length: 20 amino acids. The V and J ends lost 7 bases and 4 bases, in that order; junction bases with no gene match: 27. The V call is TRBV29-1, the J call TRBJ2-5; 10 positions match TRBD1. The TCR sequence derives from a male donor in good health and CMV-seronegative. The sample taken for sequencing was PBMCs. DNA for the CDR3: TGCAGCGCAGTAAAAATGGGGACAGGGGCCTGGGCCCCTAGAGGAGAGACCCAGTACTTC. Amino acids: CSAVKMGTGAWAPRGETQYF.